The text below deals with one T cell receptor (beta chain). This same CDR3 is encoded by further DNA sequences in the sample. This record comes from a study of cytomegalovirus exposure and HLA in healthy donors. This CDR3 has 15 residues. The V gene's germline CDR1 is SGHTA and CDR2 FQGNSA. V lost 1 base to trimming and J lost 3 bases; unmatched junction nucleotides: 5. The repertoire was sequenced with immunoSEQ multiplex PCR; TCRdb's copy has only in-frame clones and lacks some. The sample has 250,000 to 350,000 clones, roughly 90% seen once; the top ten hold around 0.9%. Source material: PBMCs. The chain joins TRBV7-2 to TRBJ2-7; 8 bases are a match to TRBD1. The receptor comes from a woman aged 18-35 years in good health and CMV-seronegative. In nucleotides, the CDR3 is TGTGCCAGCAGCTTAGAAGGACAGGGTAGCTACGAGCAGTACTTC. The encoded protein is CASSLEGQGSYEQYF.